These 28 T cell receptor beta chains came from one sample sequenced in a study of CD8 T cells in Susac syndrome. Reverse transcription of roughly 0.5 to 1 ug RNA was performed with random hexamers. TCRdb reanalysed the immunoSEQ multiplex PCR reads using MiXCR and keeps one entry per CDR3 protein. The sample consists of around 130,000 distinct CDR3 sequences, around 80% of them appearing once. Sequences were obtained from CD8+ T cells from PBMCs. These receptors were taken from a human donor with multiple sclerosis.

The CDR3 reads CASSLLTGADTQYF. CDR3 in DNA: TGTGCCAGCAGCCTCCTCACCGGAGCAGATACGCAGTATTTT. This chain connects TRBV27 to TRBJ2-3; D unclear. Germline values: CDR1 MNHEY, CDR2 SMNVEV (reference sequence). The CDR3 spans 14 residues. V lost 6 bases to trimming and J lost 4 bases, with 14 bases between them.

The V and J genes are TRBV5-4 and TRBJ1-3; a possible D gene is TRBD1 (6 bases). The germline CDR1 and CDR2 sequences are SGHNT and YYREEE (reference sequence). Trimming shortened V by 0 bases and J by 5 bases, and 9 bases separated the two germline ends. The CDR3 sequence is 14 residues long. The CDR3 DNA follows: TGTGCCAGCAGCTTGGACAGGGAACGAAACACCATATATTTT. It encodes CASSLDRERNTIYF.

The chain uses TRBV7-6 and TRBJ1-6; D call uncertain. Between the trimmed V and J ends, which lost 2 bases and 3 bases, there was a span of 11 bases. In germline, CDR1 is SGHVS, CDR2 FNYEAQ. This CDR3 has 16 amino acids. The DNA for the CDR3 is TGTGCCAGCAGCTTAACTCGTCCAGGCTATAATTCACCCCTCCACTTT. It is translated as CASSLTRPGYNSPLHF.

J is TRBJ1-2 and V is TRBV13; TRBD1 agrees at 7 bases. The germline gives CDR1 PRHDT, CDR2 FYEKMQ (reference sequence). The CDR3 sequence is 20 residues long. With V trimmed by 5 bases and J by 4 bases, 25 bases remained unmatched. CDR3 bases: TGTGCCAGCAGCCCTAGGACTCCGGGACAGTTTATTCCCGCGTTCTATGGCTACACCTTC. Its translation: CASSPRTPGQFIPAFYGYTF.

The CDR3 loop is CATSDLNRGQHNEQFF. DNA of the CDR3: TGTGCCACCAGTGATTTAAACAGGGGGCAACACAATGAGCAGTTCTTC. This chain links TRBV24-1 with TRBJ2-1; TRBD1 agrees at 9 bases. The ends lost 1 base at V and 5 bases at J; junction bases unmatched: 5. Germline CDR1 is KGHDR and CDR2 is SFDVKD. This CDR3 contains 16 residues.

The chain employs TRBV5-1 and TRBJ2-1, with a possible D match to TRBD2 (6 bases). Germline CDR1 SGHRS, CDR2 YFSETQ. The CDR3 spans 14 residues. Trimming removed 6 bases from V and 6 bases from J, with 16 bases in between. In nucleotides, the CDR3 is TGCGCCAGCAAGGAGACTAGGTTAATCAATGAGCAGTTCTTC. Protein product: CASKETRLINEQFF.

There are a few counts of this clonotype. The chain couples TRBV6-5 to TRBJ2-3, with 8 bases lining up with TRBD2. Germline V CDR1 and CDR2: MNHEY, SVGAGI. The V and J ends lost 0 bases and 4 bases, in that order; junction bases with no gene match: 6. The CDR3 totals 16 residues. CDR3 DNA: TGTGCCAGCAGTTACTCGCCAAGCGGGGGTGCAGATACGCAGTATTTT. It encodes CASSYSPSGGADTQYF.

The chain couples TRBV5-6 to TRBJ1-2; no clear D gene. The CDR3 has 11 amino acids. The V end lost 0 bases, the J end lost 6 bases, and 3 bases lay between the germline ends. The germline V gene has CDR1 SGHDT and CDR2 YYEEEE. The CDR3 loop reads CASSLENGYTF. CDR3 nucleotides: TGTGCCAGCAGCTTGGAAAATGGCTACACCTTC.

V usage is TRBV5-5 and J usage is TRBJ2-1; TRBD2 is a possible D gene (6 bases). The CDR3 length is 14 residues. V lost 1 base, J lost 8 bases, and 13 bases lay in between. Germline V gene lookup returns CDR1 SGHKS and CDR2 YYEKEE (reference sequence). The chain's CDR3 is CASSLLLAMDEQFF. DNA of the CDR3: TGTGCCAGCAGCTTGCTTCTAGCGATGGATGAGCAGTTCTTC.

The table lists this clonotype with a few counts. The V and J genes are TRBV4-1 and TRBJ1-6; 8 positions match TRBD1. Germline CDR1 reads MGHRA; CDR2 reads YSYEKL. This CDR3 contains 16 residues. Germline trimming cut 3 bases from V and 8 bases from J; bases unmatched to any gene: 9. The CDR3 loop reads CASSQILGQAHSPLHF. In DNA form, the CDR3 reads TGCGCCAGCAGCCAGATCTTGGGACAGGCTCATTCACCCCTCCACTTT.

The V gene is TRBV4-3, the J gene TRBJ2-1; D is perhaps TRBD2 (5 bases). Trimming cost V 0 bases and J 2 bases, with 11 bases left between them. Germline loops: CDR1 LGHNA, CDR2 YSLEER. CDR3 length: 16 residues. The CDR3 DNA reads TGCGCCAGCAGCCAAGATGGCGCCGGGACCTACAATGAGCAGTTCTTC. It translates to CASSQDGAGTYNEQFF.

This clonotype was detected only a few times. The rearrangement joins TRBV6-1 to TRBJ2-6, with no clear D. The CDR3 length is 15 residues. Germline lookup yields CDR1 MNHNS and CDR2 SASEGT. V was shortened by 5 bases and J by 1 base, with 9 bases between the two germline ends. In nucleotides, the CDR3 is TGTGCCAGCAGTATACAGCCTTCTGGGGCCAACGTCCTGACTTTC. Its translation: CASSIQPSGANVLTF.

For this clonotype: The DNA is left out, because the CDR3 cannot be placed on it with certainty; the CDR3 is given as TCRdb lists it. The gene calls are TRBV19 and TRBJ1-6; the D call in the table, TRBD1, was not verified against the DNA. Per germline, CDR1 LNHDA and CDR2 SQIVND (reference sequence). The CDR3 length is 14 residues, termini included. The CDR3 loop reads CATSGHFGNSPLHF.

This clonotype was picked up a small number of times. CDR3 in amino acids: CASSLRGRYSNQPQHF. The CDR3 coding sequence is TGTGCCAGCAGCTTACGGGGGAGGTATAGCAATCAGCCCCAGCATTTT. V and J are TRBV5-8 and TRBJ1-5; D possibly corresponds to TRBD1 (5 bases). The CDR3 loop spans 16 amino acids. Trimming removed 2 bases from V and 0 bases from J, with 12 bases in between. Per germline, CDR1 SGHTS and CDR2 YDEGEE.

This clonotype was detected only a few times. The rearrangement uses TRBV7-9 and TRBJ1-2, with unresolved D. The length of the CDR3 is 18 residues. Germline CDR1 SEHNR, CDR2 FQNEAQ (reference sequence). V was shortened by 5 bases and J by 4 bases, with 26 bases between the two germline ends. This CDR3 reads CASSLQEPKPSYGYGYTF. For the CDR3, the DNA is TGTGCCAGCAGCCTTCAGGAACCGAAACCGAGCTACGGCTATGGCTACACCTTC.

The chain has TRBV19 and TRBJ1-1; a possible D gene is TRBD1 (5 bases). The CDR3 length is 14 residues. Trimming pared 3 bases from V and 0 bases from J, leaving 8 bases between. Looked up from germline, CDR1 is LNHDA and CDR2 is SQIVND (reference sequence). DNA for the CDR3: TGTGCCAGTAGTATTTGGGGCCTGAACACTGAAGCTTTCTTT. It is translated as CASSIWGLNTEAFF. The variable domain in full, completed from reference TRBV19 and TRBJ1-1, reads DGGITQSPKYLFRKEGQNVTLSCEQNLNHDAMYWYRQDPGQGLRLIYYSQIVNDFQKGDIAEGYSVSREKKESFPLTVTSAQKNPTAFYLCASSIWGLNTEAFFGQGTRLTVV.

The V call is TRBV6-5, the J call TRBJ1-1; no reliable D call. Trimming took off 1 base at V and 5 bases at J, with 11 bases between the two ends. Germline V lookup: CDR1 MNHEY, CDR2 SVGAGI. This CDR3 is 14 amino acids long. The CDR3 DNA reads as TGTGCCAGCAGTTACTTTGGGAGTTCGACTGAAGCTTTCTTT. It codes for CASSYFGSSTEAFF.

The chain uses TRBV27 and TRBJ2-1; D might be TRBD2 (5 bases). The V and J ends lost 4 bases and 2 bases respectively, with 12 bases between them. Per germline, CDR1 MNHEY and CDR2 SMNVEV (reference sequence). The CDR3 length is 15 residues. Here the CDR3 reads CASSYGLRTYNEQFF. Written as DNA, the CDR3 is TGTGCCAGCAGTTACGGACTCAGAACCTACAATGAGCAGTTCTTC.

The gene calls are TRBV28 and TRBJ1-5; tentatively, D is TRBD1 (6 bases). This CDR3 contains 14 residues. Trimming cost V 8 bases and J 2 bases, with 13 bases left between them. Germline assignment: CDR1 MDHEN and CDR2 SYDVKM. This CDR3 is CASGGASGNQPQHF. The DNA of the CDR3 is TGTGCCAGCGGGGGGGCCTCGGGCAATCAGCCCCAGCATTTT.

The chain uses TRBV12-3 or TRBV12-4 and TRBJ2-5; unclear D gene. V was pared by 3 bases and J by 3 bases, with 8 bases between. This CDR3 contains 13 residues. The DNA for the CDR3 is TGTGCCAGCAGTTTTGGGGTCGAAGAGACCCAGTACTTC. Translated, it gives CASSFGVEETQYF.

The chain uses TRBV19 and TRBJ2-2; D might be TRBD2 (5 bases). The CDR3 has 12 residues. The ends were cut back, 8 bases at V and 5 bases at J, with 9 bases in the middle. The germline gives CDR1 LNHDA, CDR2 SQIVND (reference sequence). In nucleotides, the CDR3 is TGTGCCAGTTGCGGGCAAACCGGGGAGCTGTTTTTT. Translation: CASCGQTGELFF.

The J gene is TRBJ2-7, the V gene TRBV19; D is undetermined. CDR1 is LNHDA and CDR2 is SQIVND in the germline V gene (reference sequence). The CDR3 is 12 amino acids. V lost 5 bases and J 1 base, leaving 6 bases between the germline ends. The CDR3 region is CASSGNSYEQYF. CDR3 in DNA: TGTGCCAGTAGTGGGAATTCCTACGAGCAGTACTTC. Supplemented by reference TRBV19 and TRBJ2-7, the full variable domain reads DGGITQSPKYLFRKEGQNVTLSCEQNLNHDAMYWYRQDPGQGLRLIYYSQIVNDFQKGDIAEGYSVSREKKESFPLTVTSAQKNPTAFYLCASSGNSYEQYFGPGTRLTVT.

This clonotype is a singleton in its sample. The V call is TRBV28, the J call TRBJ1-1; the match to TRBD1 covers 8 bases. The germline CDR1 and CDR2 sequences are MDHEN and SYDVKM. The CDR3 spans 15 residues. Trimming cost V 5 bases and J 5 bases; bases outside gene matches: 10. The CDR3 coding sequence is TGTGCCAGCAGTCCGCTCAGGGGGCAGGGGACTGAAGCTTTCTTT. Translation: CASSPLRGQGTEAFF. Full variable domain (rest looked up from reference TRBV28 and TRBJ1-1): DVKVTQSSRYLVKRTGEKVFLECVQDMDHENMFWYRQDPGLGLRLIYFSYDVKMKEKGDIPEGYSVSREKKERFSLILESASTNQTSMYLCASSPLRGQGTEAFFGQGTRLTVV.

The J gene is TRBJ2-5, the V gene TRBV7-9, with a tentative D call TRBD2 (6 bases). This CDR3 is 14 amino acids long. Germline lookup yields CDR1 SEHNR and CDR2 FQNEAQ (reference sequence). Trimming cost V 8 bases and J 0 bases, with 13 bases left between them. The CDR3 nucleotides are TGTGCCAGCGGGGGGAGGCTGTACCAAGAGACCCAGTACTTC. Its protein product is CASGGRLYQETQYF.

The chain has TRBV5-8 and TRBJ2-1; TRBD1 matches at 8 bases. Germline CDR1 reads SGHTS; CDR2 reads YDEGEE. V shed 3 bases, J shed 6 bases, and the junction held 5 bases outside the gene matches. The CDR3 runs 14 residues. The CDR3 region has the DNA TGTGCCAGCAGCTCAGGACAGGGTATCAATGAGCAGTTCTTC. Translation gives CASSSGQGINEQFF. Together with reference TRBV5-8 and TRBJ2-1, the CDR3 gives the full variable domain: EAGVTQSPTHLIKTRGQQATLRCSPISGHTSVYWYQQALGLGLQFLLWYDEGEERNRGNFPPRFSGRQFPNYSSELNVNALELEDSALYLCASSSGQGINEQFFGPGTRLTVL.

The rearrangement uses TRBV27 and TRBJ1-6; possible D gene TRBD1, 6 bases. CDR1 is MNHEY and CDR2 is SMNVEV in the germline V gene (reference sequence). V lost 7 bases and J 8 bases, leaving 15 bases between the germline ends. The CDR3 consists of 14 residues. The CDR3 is CASTSTGSHSPLHF. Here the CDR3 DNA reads TGTGCCAGCACCTCTACAGGGAGTCATTCACCCCTCCACTTT.

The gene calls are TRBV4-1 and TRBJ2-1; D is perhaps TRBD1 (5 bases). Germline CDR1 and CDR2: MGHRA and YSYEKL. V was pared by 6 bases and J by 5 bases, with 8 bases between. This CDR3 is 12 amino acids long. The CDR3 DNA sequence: TGCGCCAGCAGACAGGATGACAATGAGCAGTTCTTC. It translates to CASRQDDNEQFF.

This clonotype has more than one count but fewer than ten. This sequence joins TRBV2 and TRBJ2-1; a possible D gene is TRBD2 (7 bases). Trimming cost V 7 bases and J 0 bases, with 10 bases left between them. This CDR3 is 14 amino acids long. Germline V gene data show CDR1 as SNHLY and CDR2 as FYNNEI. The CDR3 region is CASMGGHSYNEQFF. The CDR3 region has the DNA TGTGCCAGCATGGGGGGGCACTCCTACAATGAGCAGTTCTTC.